The T cell receptor beta chain described here comes from a study of blood T cell repertoires in COVID-19. This clone was found a few times. The germline V gene has CDR1 SNHLY and CDR2 FYNNEI. The CDR3 totals 11 residues. The V gene lost 7 bases and the J gene lost 3 bases, with 7 bases spanning the gap. Authors' processing steps: Estimated nucleated cell counts came from reference gene primer amplification. TCRdb's table, derived via immunoSEQ multiplex PCR, lists solely in-frame clones and lacks some. That table supplies the V and J calls and clone size; D and trimming were determined from the DNA. The sample consists of under 350,000 clones, more than 85% of them appearing once.

Sample: peripheral blood. V gene TRBV2 combines with J gene TRBJ2-7, with D hard to call. This receptor was identified in a man aged 18 to 30 with active or convalescent COVID-19. CDR3 DNA sequence: TGTGCCAGCACGGTAAACTACGAGCAGTACTTC. It specifies CASTVNYEQYF.